Each of the 19 T cell receptor beta chains below was sequenced from the same sample in a study of Ad26.COV2.S vaccination and SARS-CoV-2 variants (dated by TCRdb to the early 2020s). According to the study, the label for this sample's treatment or condition signals: 19 received Ad26.COV2.S at low or high dose, single or two shots; several received placebo; per-sample allocation not given. For vaccine and placebo recipients, repertoires were sequenced using samples collected on day 63 after the first injection. Preparation of the library involved the immunoSEQ multiplex PCR assay. Here the immuneACCESS table is served through TCRdb, limited to in-frame sequences with V and J called. Missing clones are a known gap in these copies; in checked studies unresolved V genes cover under half, and the rest lacks a known reason. Recorded for this sample are about 240,000 clones; approximately 90% of them occurred a single time. The top ten clonotypes cover around 11% of the sample.

The input for sequencing was peripheral blood, taken in a trial of Ad26.COV2.S vaccine versus placebo. Receptors were obtained from a person between 18 and 65 years old who received the Ad26.COV2.S COVID-19 vaccine or a placebo.

In regard to this clone: Other nucleotide sequences in the sample specify the same CDR3. In DNA, the CDR3 is TGTGCCAGCAGCTTAGAAGGCTATGGCTACACCTTC. This gives the protein CASSLEGYGYTF. The chain has TRBV7-2 and TRBJ1-2; D ambiguous. The CDR3 covers 12 residues. From germline, CDR1 is SGHTA and CDR2 FQGNSA. V shed 1 base and J shed 4 bases, with 4 bases lying between them.

V gene TRBV27 combines with J gene TRBJ2-5, with 8 bases identical to TRBD1. J was trimmed by 5 bases and V by 5 bases; bases with no gene match: 7. This CDR3 is built from 14 residues. Looked up from germline, CDR1 is MNHEY and CDR2 is SMNVEV (reference sequence). DNA of the CDR3: TGTGCCAGCAGTCAAACGACAGGGGCGGAGACCCAGTACTTC. Translation: CASSQTTGAETQYF.

The rearrangement links TRBV5-1 to TRBJ2-2; no reliable D call. V lost 5 bases and J 5 bases, leaving 10 bases between the germline ends. The CDR3 loop spans 13 amino acids. The germline gives CDR1 SGHRS, CDR2 YFSETQ. The CDR3, as DNA: TGCGCCAGCAGGGACCTATGGACCGGGGAGCTGTTTTTT. It codes for CASRDLWTGELFF.

The chain has TRBV5-1 and TRBJ2-7; 10 nucleotides line up with TRBD1. Per germline, CDR1 SGHRS and CDR2 YFSETQ. Trimming removed 0 bases from V and 3 bases from J; junction bases left unmatched: 3. The CDR3 runs 15 residues. The CDR3 loop reads CASSLGTGGFYEQYF. CDR3 bases: TGCGCCAGCAGCTTGGGGACAGGGGGATTCTACGAGCAGTACTTC.

The chain recombines TRBV11-3 with TRBJ1-5, with a weak D call TRBD1 (6 bases). Germline CDR1 SGHNT, CDR2 YENEEA. This CDR3 has 15 amino acids. V shed 6 bases and J shed 1 base, with 13 bases lying between them. CDR3 loop: CASRRWGQSNQPQHF. The CDR3 DNA follows: TGTGCCAGCAGGAGATGGGGGCAGAGCAATCAGCCCCAGCATTTT. The full variable domain, its missing parts supplied by reference TRBV11-3 and TRBJ1-5, is EAGVVQSPRYKIIEKKQPVAFWCNPISGHNTLYWYLQNLGQGPELLIRYENEEAVDDSQLPKDRFSAERLKGVDSTLKIQPAELGDSAVYLCASRRWGQSNQPQHFGDGTRLSIL.

V gene TRBV27 combines with J gene TRBJ2-2; D possibly corresponds to TRBD2 (5 bases). The CDR3 is made up of 16 amino acids. Germline CDR1 and CDR2: MNHEY and SMNVEV (reference sequence). Trimming removed 0 bases from V and 5 bases from J, with 13 bases in between. The CDR3 region is CASSLSEESGTGELFF. The CDR3 bases are TGTGCCAGCAGTTTATCGGAGGAATCGGGGACCGGGGAGCTGTTTTTT.

This chain connects TRBV19 to TRBJ2-5; the D call may be TRBD1 or TRBD2 (6 bases each). Germline V lookup: CDR1 LNHDA, CDR2 SQIVND (reference sequence). This CDR3 comprises 15 residues. The V and J ends lost 1 base and 3 bases respectively, with 12 bases between them. The CDR3 sequence: CASSIGYREEETQYF. The CDR3 DNA is TGTGCCAGTAGTATAGGCTACAGGGAGGAAGAGACCCAGTACTTC. The full variable domain, completed using reference TRBV19 and TRBJ2-5, is DGGITQSPKYLFRKEGQNVTLSCEQNLNHDAMYWYRQDPGQGLRLIYYSQIVNDFQKGDIAEGYSVSREKKESFPLTVTSAQKNPTAFYLCASSIGYREEETQYFGPGTRLLVL.

To note about this clone: The sample holds other DNA sequences that translate to the same CDR3. The chain has TRBV9 and TRBJ2-3, with D perhaps matching TRBD2 (7 bases). The germline CDR1 and CDR2 sequences are SGDLS and YYNGEE. The CDR3 has 14 residues. Trimming took 2 bases from V and 6 from J, leaving 13 bases between them. As DNA, the CDR3 is TGTGCCAGCAGCGTTAGGGGGGGCCCCGATACGCAGTATTTT. Residues: CASSVRGGPDTQYF.

This chain uses TRBV2 with TRBJ2-7; the D gene is possibly TRBD1 (5 bases). Trimming pared 7 bases from V and 5 bases from J, leaving 9 bases between. CDR3 length equals 11 residues. CDR1 and CDR2 (germline): SNHLY, FYNNEI. CDR3 amino acids: CASTDNHEQYF. The CDR3 nucleotides read TGTGCCAGCACGGACAACCACGAGCAGTACTTC.

V usage is TRBV6-6 and J usage is TRBJ2-2; D uncertain. Trimming removed 6 bases from V and 0 bases from J, with 11 bases in between. Germline V lookup: CDR1 MNHNY, CDR2 SVGAGI (reference sequence). This CDR3 region has 15 residues. CDR3 residues: CASSLQKTNTGELFF. Here the CDR3 DNA reads TGTGCCAGCAGCCTTCAAAAGACGAACACCGGGGAGCTGTTTTTT.

This rearrangement joins TRBV7-6 to TRBJ1-6; D may be TRBD1 (6 bases). Trimming stripped 5 bases from V and 10 bases from J, with 18 bases between. Germline V lookup: CDR1 SGHVS, CDR2 FNYEAQ. The CDR3 spans 15 residues. Here the CDR3 DNA reads TGTGCCAGCAGCCCGTCGGGGGGGCTGGGGTCACCCCTCCACTTT. Its translation: CASSPSGGLGSPLHF.

V is TRBV7-2 and J is TRBJ2-1; possible D gene TRBD2, 7 bases. Germline V gives CDR1 SGHTA, CDR2 FQGNSA. The CDR3 totals 16 residues. The germline V and J ends were trimmed by 1 base and 3 bases, with 13 bases remaining between them. Here the CDR3 reads CASSLVPGGVYNEQFF. CDR3 DNA sequence: TGTGCCAGCAGCTTAGTCCCGGGGGGCGTCTACAATGAGCAGTTCTTC.

The J gene is TRBJ2-7, the V gene TRBV11-2; maybe TRBD2 (5 bases). This CDR3 comprises 15 residues. The ends were cut back, 7 bases at V and 2 bases at J, with 18 bases in the middle. Germline-derived CDR1 and CDR2 are SGHAT and FQNNGV. The CDR3 DNA reads TGTGCCAGCAACCCCGAAGCCGCCGGGACCTACGAGCAGTACTTC. It specifies CASNPEAAGTYEQYF.

The genes are TRBV6-5 and TRBJ2-3; D is ambiguous. With 0 bases removed from V and 4 bases from J, the gap between germline ends came to 8 bases. This CDR3 is built from 14 residues. Germline CDR1 and CDR2: MNHEY and SVGAGI. CDR3 amino acids: CASSYSQFSDTQYF. CDR3 nucleotide sequence: TGTGCCAGCAGTTACTCCCAGTTCTCAGATACGCAGTATTTT.

This sequence joins TRBV19 and TRBJ2-1; D call uncertain. Germline loops: CDR1 LNHDA, CDR2 SQIVND (reference sequence). The CDR3 loop spans 12 amino acids. Deletions cut 7 bases from V and 5 bases from J, with 9 bases between. The CDR3 spells CASNGPHNEQFF. The CDR3 DNA is TGTGCCAGTAACGGTCCTCACAATGAGCAGTTCTTC.

This clone was found a few times. The rearrangement uses TRBV13 and TRBJ2-1, with D perhaps TRBD1 (7 bases). With 3 bases removed from V and 1 base from J, the gap between germline ends came to 13 bases. The germline V gene encodes CDR1 PRHDT and CDR2 FYEKMQ (reference sequence). CDR3 length: 16 residues. The DNA of the CDR3 is TGTGCCAGCAGCTTTTTGACAGGGAGGTCCTACAATGAGCAGTTCTTC. Protein sequence: CASSFLTGRSYNEQFF.

The rearrangement joins TRBV6-1 to TRBJ2-2; 7 nucleotides line up with TRBD1. CDR3 length: 15 residues. Germline loops: CDR1 MNHNS, CDR2 SASEGT. The V gene end was trimmed by 5 bases and the J gene end by 5 bases; junction bases not matched to a gene: 8. CDR3 coding DNA: TGTGCCAGCAGTCACTGGACAGGTCCAACCGGGGAGCTGTTTTTT. This sequence encodes CASSHWTGPTGELFF.

The rearrangement joins TRBV25-1 to TRBJ2-1; D gene unclear. The CDR3 loop spans 14 amino acids. The V gene's germline CDR1 is MGHDK and CDR2 SYGVNS. V was trimmed by 4 bases and J by 4 bases, leaving 11 bases between them. CDR3 bases: TGTGCCAGCAGTGTAGTCGGGCCGTACAATGAGCAGTTCTTC. This translates into CASSVVGPYNEQFF.

In this sample, this clone turned up a few times. The chain has TRBV5-4 and TRBJ2-2, with 8 bases that match TRBD2. Trimming removed 4 bases from V and 3 bases from J; junction bases left unmatched: 5. This CDR3 contains 15 residues. CDR1 and CDR2 from the germline V gene are SGHNT and YYREEE (reference sequence). CDR3 protein: CASSPGGAYTGELFF. As DNA, the CDR3 is TGTGCCAGCAGCCCCGGGGGGGCTTACACCGGGGAGCTGTTTTTT.